This T cell receptor (beta chain) comes out of a study of shared T cell receptors in the human thymus. Trimming stripped 3 bases from V and 9 bases from J, with 6 bases between. CDR1 is LNHDA, CDR2 SQIVND, per germline (reference sequence). The CDR3 runs 12 residues. About this clone itself: This sample also contains other DNA sequences that code for the same CDR3.

Data came from immunoSEQ multiplex PCR; TCRdb stores just in-frame clones and leaves some out. The table includes 720,000 or so clones, roughly 85% detected once. The data also belong to a second study, concerning human thymus T cells. That report notes: Thymic repertoires overlap heavily among unrelated individuals, related research has reported.

This TCR was sampled from a girl in the first two years of life with a congenital heart defect. J is TRBJ1-6 and V is TRBV19; no clear D gene. The sample taken for sequencing was thymocytes. Written as DNA, the CDR3 is TGTGCCAGTAGTATCCGGGGTTCACCCCTCCACTTT. This codes for CASSIRGSPLHF.